This T cell receptor beta chain was found in a study of blood T cell repertoires in COVID-19. For the study at large: Sample material is recorded as cDNA or gDNA derived from T cells, B-cell-depleted T cells, or PBMCs.

Trimming removed 1 base at V and 7 bases at J, with 8 bases between. Germline V gene sequence: CDR1 SGHNT, CDR2 YENEEA. The CDR3 has 14 amino acids. The sample holds a few counts of this clone. Authors' processing steps: Nucleated cell counts were estimated from reference gene primer amplification. The method was immunoSEQ multiplex PCR; TCRdb's version includes in-frame clones alone and lacks a portion of them. Clone size and V and J calls were adopted from that table, with D and trimming inferred from the DNA. The table has 200,000 to 250,000 clones, 86% seen once. Sequencing was done on a sample of peripheral blood. The origin of this receptor is a woman between 50 and 59 years old with acute or convalescent COVID-19. The chain combines TRBV11-3 with TRBJ1-6; D gene ambiguous. CDR3 loop: CASSLGETNSPLHF. The CDR3 nucleotides read TGTGCCAGCAGCTTAGGGGAGACCAATTCACCCCTCCACTTT.